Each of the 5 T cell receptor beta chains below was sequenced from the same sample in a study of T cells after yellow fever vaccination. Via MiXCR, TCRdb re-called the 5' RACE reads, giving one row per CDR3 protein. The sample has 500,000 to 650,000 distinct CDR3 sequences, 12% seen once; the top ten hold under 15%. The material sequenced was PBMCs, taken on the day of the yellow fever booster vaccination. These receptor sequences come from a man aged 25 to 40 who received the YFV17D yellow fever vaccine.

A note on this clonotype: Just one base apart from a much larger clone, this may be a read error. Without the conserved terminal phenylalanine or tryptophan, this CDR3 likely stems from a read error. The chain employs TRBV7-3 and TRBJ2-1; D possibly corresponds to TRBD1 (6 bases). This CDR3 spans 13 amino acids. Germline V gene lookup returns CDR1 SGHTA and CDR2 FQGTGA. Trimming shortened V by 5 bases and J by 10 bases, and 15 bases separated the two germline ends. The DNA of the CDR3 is TGTGCCAGCAGCCCCGGGCCAGACAGGGAGCAGTTCTCC. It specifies CASSPGPDREQFS.

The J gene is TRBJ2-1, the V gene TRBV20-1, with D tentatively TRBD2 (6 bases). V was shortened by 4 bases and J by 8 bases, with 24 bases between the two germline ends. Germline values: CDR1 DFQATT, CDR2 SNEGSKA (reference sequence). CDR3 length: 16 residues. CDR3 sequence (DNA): TGCAGTGCTACGGGGCGGAGGGCGACGGGAGTGGATGAGCAGTTCTTC. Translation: CSATGRRATGVDEQFF.

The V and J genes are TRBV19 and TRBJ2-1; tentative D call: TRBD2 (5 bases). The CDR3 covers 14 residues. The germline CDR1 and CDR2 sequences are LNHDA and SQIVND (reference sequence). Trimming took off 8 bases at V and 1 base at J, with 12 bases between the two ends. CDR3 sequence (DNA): TGTGCCAGTGCTCCTCCGGGGTCCTACAATGAGCAGTTCTTC. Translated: CASAPPGSYNEQFF. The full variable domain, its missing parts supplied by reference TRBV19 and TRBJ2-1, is DGGITQSPKYLFRKEGQNVTLSCEQNLNHDAMYWYRQDPGQGLRLIYYSQIVNDFQKGDIAEGYSVSREKKESFPLTVTSAQKNPTAFYLCASAPPGSYNEQFFGPGTRLTVL.

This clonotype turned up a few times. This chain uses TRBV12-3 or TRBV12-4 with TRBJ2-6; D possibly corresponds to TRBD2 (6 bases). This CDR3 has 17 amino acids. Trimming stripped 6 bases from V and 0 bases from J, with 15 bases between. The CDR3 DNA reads TGTGCCAGCAGGACGGGACTTCTCGGCTCTGGGGCCAACGTCCTGACTTTC. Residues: CASRTGLLGSGANVLTF.

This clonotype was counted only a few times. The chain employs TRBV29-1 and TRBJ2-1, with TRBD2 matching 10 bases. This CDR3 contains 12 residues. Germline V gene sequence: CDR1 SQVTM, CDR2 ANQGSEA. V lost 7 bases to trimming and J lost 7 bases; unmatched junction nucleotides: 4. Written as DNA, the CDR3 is TGCAGCGCCGGACTAGCGGATAATGAGCAGTTCTTC. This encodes CSAGLADNEQFF.